This is a list of T cell receptor beta chains from one sample in a study of control samples from healthy donors and cancer patients. Sequencing used immunoSEQ multiplex PCR; TCRdb keeps in-frame clones, though not all of them. This table holds about 75,000 clones, roughly 82% found once. The material sequenced was blood. The receptors shown here come from a man aged 45-65 years in good health. The CDR3 runs from the conserved cysteine through the conserved F or W. D genes are given only for firm matches. Size values are once, few and many counts, or a class for expanded clones, and some rows have none.

d_call: .
j_call: TRBJ1-6
v_call: TRBV6-5
clone_size: .
cdr3_nt: TGTGCCAGCAGTTACGCCAGGGAAACCTATAATTCACCCCTCCACTTT
cdr3_aa: CASSYARETYNSPLHF

d_call: .
j_call: TRBJ1-5
v_call: TRBV7-3
clone_size: once
cdr3_nt: TGTGCCAGCAGCGATAGAGGACAGCCCCAGCATTTT
cdr3_aa: CASSDRGQPQHF

d_call: .
j_call: TRBJ2-5
v_call: TRBV9
clone_size: .
cdr3_nt: TGTGCCAGCAGCCCTACCAACCTGGGGGCCGAAGAGACCCAGTACTTC
cdr3_aa: CASSPTNLGAEETQYF

d_call: .
j_call: TRBJ2-7
v_call: TRBV9
clone_size: .
cdr3_nt: TGTGCCAGCAGCGTAGAGCCTGACCCAACCTACGAGCAGTACTTC
cdr3_aa: CASSVEPDPTYEQYF

d_call: .
j_call: TRBJ2-5
v_call: TRBV27
clone_size: .
cdr3_nt: TGTGCCAGCAGTCAAAGGTACGGCGAGACCCAGTACTTC
cdr3_aa: CASSQRYGETQYF

d_call: .
j_call: TRBJ2-3
v_call: TRBV11-3
clone_size: once
cdr3_nt: TGTGCCAGCAGCCCCCACCGCGGGGCGAGCACAGATACGCAGTATTTT
cdr3_aa: CASSPHRGASTDTQYF

d_call: .
j_call: TRBJ2-7
v_call: TRBV9
clone_size: once
cdr3_nt: TGTGCCAGCAGCGTCAGCCCTAGGAACTACGAGCAGTACTTC
cdr3_aa: CASSVSPRNYEQYF

d_call: .
j_call: TRBJ1-2
v_call: TRBV30
clone_size: .
cdr3_nt: TGTGCCTGGGGCCCAGGGTGGGACTATGGCTACACCTTC
cdr3_aa: CAWGPGWDYGYTF

d_call: .
j_call: TRBJ2-7
v_call: TRBV4-3
clone_size: .
cdr3_nt: TGCGCCAGCAGCCAAGATAGGGCAGGCTCCTACGAGCAGTACTTC
cdr3_aa: CASSQDRAGSYEQYF

d_call: .
j_call: TRBJ2-2
v_call: TRBV18
clone_size: once
cdr3_nt: TGTGCCAGCTCACCTCTGCGCGGCCTCAACACCGGGGAGCTGTTTTTT
cdr3_aa: CASSPLRGLNTGELFF

d_call: .
j_call: TRBJ2-1
v_call: TRBV11-3
clone_size: .
cdr3_nt: TGTGCCAGCAGCTCGCCGTTAGACGGAAATGAGCAGTTCTTC
cdr3_aa: CASSSPLDGNEQFF

d_call: .
j_call: TRBJ2-7
v_call: TRBV9
clone_size: once
cdr3_nt: TGTGCCAGCAGCCCAAGTTACGAGCAGTACTTC
cdr3_aa: CASSPSYEQYF

d_call: TRBD2
j_call: TRBJ2-7
v_call: TRBV5-4
clone_size: .
cdr3_nt: TGTGCCTGGGGGGGCCTAGCGGGAGATTGGAAGTACTTC
cdr3_aa: CAWGGLAGDWKYF

d_call: TRBD1
j_call: TRBJ1-1
v_call: TRBV18
clone_size: once
cdr3_nt: TGTGCCAGCTCACCGGACAGGGGGGCAGTGAACACTGAAGCTTTCTTT
cdr3_aa: CASSPDRGAVNTEAFF

d_call: .
j_call: TRBJ1-3
v_call: TRBV9
clone_size: once
cdr3_nt: TGTGCCAGCAGCGTTTTAGGGTCACATTTT
cdr3_aa: CASSVLGSHF

d_call: .
j_call: TRBJ2-7
v_call: TRBV27
clone_size: .
cdr3_nt: TGTGCCAGCAGTTTCCCCTCGGGGGTTATCGTCTACGAGCAGTACTTC
cdr3_aa: CASSFPSGVIVYEQYF

d_call: .
j_call: TRBJ1-1
v_call: TRBV9
clone_size: .
cdr3_nt: TGTGCCAGCAGCGTAGTTCAGGGAGCTGAAGCTTTCTTT
cdr3_aa: CASSVVQGAEAFF